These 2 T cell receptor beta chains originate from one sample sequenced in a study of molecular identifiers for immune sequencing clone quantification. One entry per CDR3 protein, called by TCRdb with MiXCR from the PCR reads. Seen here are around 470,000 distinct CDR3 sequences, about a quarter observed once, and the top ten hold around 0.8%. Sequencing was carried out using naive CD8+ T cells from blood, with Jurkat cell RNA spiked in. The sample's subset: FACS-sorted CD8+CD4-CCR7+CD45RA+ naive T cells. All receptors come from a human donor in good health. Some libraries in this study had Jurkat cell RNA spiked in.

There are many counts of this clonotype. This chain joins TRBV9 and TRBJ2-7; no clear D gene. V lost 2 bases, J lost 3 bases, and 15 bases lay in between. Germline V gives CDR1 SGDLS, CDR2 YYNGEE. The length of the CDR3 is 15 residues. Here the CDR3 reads CASSVSPGFGYEQYF. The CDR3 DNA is TGTGCCAGCAGCGTGAGCCCCGGGTTTGGCTACGAGCAGTACTTC.

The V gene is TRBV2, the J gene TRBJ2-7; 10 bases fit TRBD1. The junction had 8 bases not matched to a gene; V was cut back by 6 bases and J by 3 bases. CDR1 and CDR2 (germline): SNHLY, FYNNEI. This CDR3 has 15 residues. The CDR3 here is CASRSPGTGVYEQYF. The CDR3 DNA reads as TGTGCCAGCAGGAGCCCCGGGACAGGGGTCTACGAGCAGTACTTC. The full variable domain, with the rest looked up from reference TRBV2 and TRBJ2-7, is EPEVTQTPSHQVTQMGQEVILRCVPISNHLYFYWYRQILGQKVEFLVSFYNNEISEKSEIFDDQFSVERPDGSNFTLKIRSTKLEDSAMYFCASRSPGTGVYEQYFGPGTRLTVT.